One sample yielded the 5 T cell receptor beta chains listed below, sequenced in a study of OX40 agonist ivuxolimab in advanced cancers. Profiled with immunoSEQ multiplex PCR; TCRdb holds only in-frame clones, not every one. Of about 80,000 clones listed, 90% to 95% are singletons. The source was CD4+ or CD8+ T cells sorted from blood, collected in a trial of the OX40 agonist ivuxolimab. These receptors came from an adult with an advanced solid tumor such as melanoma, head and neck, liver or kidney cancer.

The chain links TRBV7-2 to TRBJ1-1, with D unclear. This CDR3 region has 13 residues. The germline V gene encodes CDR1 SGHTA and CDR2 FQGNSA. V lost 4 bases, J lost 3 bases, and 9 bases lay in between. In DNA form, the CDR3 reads TGTGCCAGCAGCTCCTCTCGGGACACTGAAGCTTTCTTT. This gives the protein CASSSSRDTEAFF.

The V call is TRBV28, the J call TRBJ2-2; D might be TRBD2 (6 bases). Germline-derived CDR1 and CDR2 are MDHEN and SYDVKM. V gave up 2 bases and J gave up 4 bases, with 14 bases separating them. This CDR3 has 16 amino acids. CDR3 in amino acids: CASSLPGDARTGELFF. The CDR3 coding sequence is TGTGCCAGCAGTTTACCGGGGGATGCGCGCACCGGGGAGCTGTTTTTT.

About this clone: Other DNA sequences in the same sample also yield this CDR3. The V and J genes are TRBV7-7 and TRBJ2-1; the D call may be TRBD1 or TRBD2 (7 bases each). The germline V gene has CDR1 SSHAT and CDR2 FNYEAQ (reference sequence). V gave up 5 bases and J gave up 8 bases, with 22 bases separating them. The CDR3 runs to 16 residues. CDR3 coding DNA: TGTGCCAGCAGCCGTTTAAGGGGGCAGGGGGGGGATGAGCAGTTCTTC. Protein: CASSRLRGQGGDEQFF.

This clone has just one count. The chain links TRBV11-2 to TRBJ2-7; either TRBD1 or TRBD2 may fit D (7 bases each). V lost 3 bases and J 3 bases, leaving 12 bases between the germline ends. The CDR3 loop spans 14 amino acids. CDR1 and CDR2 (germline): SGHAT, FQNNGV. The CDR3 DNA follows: TGTGCCAGCAGCTTCAGGGGGGGGCTCTACGAGCAGTACTTC. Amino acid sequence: CASSFRGGLYEQYF.

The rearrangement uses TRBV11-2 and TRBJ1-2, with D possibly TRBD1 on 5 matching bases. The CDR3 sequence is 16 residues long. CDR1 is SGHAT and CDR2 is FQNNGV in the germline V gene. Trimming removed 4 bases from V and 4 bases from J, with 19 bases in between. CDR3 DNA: TGTGCCAGCAGCTCCGGGGGAGGCACCCCTCCCTATGGCTACACCTTC. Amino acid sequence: CASSSGGGTPPYGYTF.